This entry lists 9 T cell receptor beta chains sequenced from one sample in a study of shared clonotypes between healthy human individuals. Profiling relied on immunoSEQ multiplex PCR, and the TCRdb table lists in-frame clones only, not all of them. The sample has approximately 530,000 clones, 90% to 97% seen once. The specimen was naive CD4+ T cells sorted from blood. Subset here: CD45RA+ positively selected. The receptors derive from a woman in her twenties or thirties in good health.

The V and J genes are TRBV7-6 and TRBJ1-5; perhaps TRBD1 as D (5 bases). The ends were cut back, 5 bases at V and 1 base at J, with 12 bases in the middle. This CDR3 has 15 residues. The germline V gene has CDR1 SGHVS and CDR2 FNYEAQ. CDR3 sequence: CASSKGVGSNQPQHF. The CDR3 nucleotides read TGTGCCAGCAGCAAAGGGGTGGGGAGCAATCAGCCCCAGCATTTT.

The chain combines TRBV5-1 with TRBJ1-1; 9 bases align to TRBD1. There are 16 residues in the CDR3. From germline, CDR1 is SGHRS and CDR2 YFSETQ. Trimming at V came to 4 bases and at J to 1 base, leaving 8 bases not matched to a gene. DNA of the CDR3: TGCGCCAGCAGCCGAGCCAGGGACAGGGCGAACACTGAAGCTTTCTTT. Its translation: CASSRARDRANTEAFF.

The chain's CDR3 is CASSDAGTGVAEQYF. The CDR3 coding sequence is TGCGCCAGCAGTGACGCCGGGACAGGGGTTGCCGAGCAGTACTTC. J is TRBJ2-7 and V is TRBV10-2, with 10 positions matching TRBD1. J gave up 6 bases and V 3 bases, and 8 bases lay outside the gene matches. Germline CDR1 reads WSHSY; CDR2 reads SAAADI. This CDR3 contains 15 residues.

The J gene is TRBJ1-5, the V gene TRBV6-1, with D perhaps TRBD1 (6 bases). V dropped 4 bases and J dropped 7 bases, with 14 bases sitting between them. The CDR3 sequence is 14 residues long. CDR1 MNHNS and CDR2 SASEGT come from the germline V gene. The CDR3 here is CASSGQVESQPQHF. In DNA form, the CDR3 reads TGTGCCAGCAGTGGACAGGTGGAGAGCCAGCCCCAGCATTTT.

The rearrangement uses TRBV7-8 and TRBJ1-2; 8 nucleotides agree with TRBD1. V lost 3 bases and J lost 4; bases outside the gene matches: 1. Germline loops: CDR1 SGHVS, CDR2 FQNEAQ. The CDR3 length is 13 residues. The CDR3 sequence: CASSLDRVYGYTF. The CDR3 nucleotides read TGTGCCAGCAGCTTGGACAGGGTCTATGGCTACACCTTC. Complete variable domain (other parts from reference TRBV7-8 and TRBJ1-2): GAGVSQSPRYKVAKRGQDVALRCDPISGHVSLFWYQQALGQGPEFLTYFQNEAQLDKSGLPSDRFFAERPEGSVSTLKIQRTQQEDSAVYLCASSLDRVYGYTFGSGTRLTVV.

Notes on this clone: At the DNA level, this CDR3 is encoded by other sequences in the same sample as well. The V and J genes are TRBV5-4 and TRBJ2-1; 8 bases are shared with TRBD1. The germline CDR1 and CDR2 sequences are SGHNT and YYREEE (reference sequence). The CDR3 runs to 15 residues. V shed 2 bases and J 7 bases; nucleotides not matched to a gene: 8. The CDR3 loop is CASSLRDRGLNEQFF. CDR3 nucleotides: TGTGCCAGCAGCTTACGCGACAGGGGCTTAAATGAGCAGTTCTTC. The complete variable domain, with remaining parts taken from reference TRBV5-4 and TRBJ2-1, reads ETGVTQSPTHLIKTRGQQVTLRCSSQSGHNTVSWYQQALGQGPQFIFQYYREEENGRGNFPPRFSGLQFPNYSSELNVNALELDDSALYLCASSLRDRGLNEQFFGPGTRLTVL.

The gene calls are TRBV7-5 and TRBJ2-1. TRBV7-5 is described as a pseudogene. The CDR3 contains 12 residues. Here the CDR3 reads CVRSSQKNEQFF. The CDR3 region has the DNA TGTGTCAGAAGCTCCCAAAAGAATGAGCAGTTCTTC.

The chain has TRBV7-3 and TRBJ2-3; TRBD2 might be the D (6 bases). Per germline, CDR1 SGHTA and CDR2 FQGTGA. Trimming pared 5 bases from V and 4 bases from J, leaving 19 bases between. The CDR3 contains 16 residues. CDR3: CASSPSSGGNADTQYF. In nucleotides, the CDR3 is TGTGCCAGCAGCCCTTCCAGCGGCGGGAACGCAGATACGCAGTATTTT.

This clone came up a few times. This chain links TRBV5-1 with TRBJ2-7, with unresolved D. This CDR3 region has 11 residues. Looked up from germline, CDR1 is SGHRS and CDR2 is YFSETQ. The V and J ends lost 4 bases and 6 bases respectively, with 8 bases between them. CDR3 protein: CASSESGEQYF. The CDR3 region has the DNA TGCGCCAGCAGCGAGAGTGGCGAGCAGTACTTC.